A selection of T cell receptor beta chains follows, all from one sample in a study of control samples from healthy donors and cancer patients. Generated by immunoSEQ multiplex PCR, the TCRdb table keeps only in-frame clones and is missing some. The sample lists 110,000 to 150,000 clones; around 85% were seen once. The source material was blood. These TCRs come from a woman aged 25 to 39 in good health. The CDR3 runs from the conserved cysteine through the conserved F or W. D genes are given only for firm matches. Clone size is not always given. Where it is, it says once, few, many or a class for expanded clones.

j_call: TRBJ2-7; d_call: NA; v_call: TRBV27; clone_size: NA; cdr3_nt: TGTGCCAGCAGTTCCCTTTGGGGTACCAGCTCCTACGAGCAGTACTTC; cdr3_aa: CASSSLWGTSSYEQYF
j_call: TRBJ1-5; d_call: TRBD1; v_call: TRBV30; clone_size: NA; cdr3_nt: TGTGCCTGGAATAGACAGGGTGATCAGCCCCAGCATTTT; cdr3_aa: CAWNRQGDQPQHF
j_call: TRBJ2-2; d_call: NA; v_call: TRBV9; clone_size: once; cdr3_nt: TGTGCCAGCAGCGTAGTAAGTCGGACCGGGGAGCTGTTTTTT; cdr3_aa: CASSVVSRTGELFF
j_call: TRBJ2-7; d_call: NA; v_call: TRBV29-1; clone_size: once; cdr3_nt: TGCAGCGTTGAAGGGCCGGGACAAGCCTACGAGCAGTACTTC; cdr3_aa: CSVEGPGQAYEQYF
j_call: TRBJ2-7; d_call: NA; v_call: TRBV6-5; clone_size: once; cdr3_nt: TGTGCCAGCGGGGCAGAGTCATTTTCCTACGAGCAGTACTTC; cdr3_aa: CASGAESFSYEQYF
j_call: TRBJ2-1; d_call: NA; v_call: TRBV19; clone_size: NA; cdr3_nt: TGTGCCAGTAGTATTGGGCAGAACAATGAGCAGTTCTTC; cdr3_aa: CASSIGQNNEQFF
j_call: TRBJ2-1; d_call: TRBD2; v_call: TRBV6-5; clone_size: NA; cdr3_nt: TGTGCCAGCAGTTCCCTAGCGGGACCTTACAATGAGCAGTTCTTC; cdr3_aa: CASSSLAGPYNEQFF
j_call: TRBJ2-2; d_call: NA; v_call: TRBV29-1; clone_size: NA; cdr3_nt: TGCAGCGCCACCTTACTAGGTCCCGGGGAGCTGTTTTTT; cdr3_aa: CSATLLGPGELFF
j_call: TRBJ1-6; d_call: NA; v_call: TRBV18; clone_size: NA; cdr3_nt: TGTGCCAGCTCACTGGACTTTAATTCACCCCTCCACTTT; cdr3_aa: CASSLDFNSPLHF
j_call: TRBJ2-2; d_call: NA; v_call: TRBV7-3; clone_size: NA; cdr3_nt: TGTGCCAGCAGCTTACTGGGGGGTCACCCCGGGGAGCTGTTTTTT; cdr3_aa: CASSLLGGHPGELFF
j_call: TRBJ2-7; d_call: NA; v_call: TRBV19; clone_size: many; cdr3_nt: TGTGCCAGTAGTATTGGGGGGACCACCTACGAGCAGTACTTC; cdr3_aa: CASSIGGTTYEQYF
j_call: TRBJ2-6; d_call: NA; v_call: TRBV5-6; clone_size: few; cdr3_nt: TGTGCCAGCAGCTTGCGTTTAAGCTCTGGGGCCAACGTCCTGACTTTC; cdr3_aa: CASSLRLSSGANVLTF
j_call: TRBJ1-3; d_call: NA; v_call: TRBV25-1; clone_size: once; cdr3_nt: TGTGCCAGCAGTGAATACTCGGCGGGATCCGGAAACACCATATATTTT; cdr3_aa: CASSEYSAGSGNTIYF
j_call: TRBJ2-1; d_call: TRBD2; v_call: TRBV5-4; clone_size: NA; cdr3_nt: TGTGCCAGCAGCCCTAGCGGGATGGGGTATGAGCAGTTCTTC; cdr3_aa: CASSPSGMGYEQFF
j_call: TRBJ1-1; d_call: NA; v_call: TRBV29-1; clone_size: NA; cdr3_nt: TGCAGCGTTGAAGTCTCTAGAAGGACTGAAGCTTTCTTT; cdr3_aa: CSVEVSRRTEAFF
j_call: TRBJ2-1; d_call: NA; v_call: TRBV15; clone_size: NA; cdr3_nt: TGTGCCACCAGCAGAGATGGGGACGGGAGCTCCTACAATGAGCAGTTCTTC; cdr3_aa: CATSRDGDGSSYNEQFF
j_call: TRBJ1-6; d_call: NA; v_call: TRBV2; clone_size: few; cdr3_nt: TGTGCCAGCGGCGAGGACGGTTATAATTCACCCCTCCACTTT; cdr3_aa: CASGEDGYNSPLHF
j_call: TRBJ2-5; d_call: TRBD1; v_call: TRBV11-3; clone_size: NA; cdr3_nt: TGTGCCAGCAGCGACGGGACAGTTAGCTACCAAGAGACCCAGTACTTC; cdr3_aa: CASSDGTVSYQETQYF
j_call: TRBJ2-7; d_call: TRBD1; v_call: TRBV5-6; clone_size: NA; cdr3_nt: TGTGCCAGCAGCCCACAGACAGGGGGCGCTTACGAGCAGTACTTC; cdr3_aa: CASSPQTGGAYEQYF
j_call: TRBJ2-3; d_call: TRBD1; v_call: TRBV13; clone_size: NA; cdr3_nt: TGTGCCACTAAACGGACAGGGGTAACAGATACGCAGTATTTT; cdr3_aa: CATKRTGVTDTQYF
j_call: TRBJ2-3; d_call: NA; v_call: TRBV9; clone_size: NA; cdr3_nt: TGTGCCAGCAGCCCGATGCGGGATACGCAGTATTTT; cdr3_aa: CASSPMRDTQYF
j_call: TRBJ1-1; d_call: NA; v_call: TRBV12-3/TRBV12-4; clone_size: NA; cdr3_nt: TGTGCCAGCAGCTCCCACGTGAACACTGAAGCTTTCTTT; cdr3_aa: CASSSHVNTEAFF
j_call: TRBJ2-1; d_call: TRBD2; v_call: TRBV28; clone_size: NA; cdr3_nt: TGTGCCAGCAGGGGTGCGAGCGGGAGTAATGAGCAGTTCTTC; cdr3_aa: CASRGASGSNEQFF
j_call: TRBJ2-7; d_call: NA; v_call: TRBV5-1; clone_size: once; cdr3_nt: TGCGCCAGCAGCCCCAGTCATCGGGGATCCTACGAGCAGTACTTC; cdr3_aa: CASSPSHRGSYEQYF
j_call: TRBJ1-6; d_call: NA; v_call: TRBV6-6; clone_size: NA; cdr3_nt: TGTGCCAGCAGTTACCTGGGGCCGCTAAATTCACCCCTCCACTTT; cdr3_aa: CASSYLGPLNSPLHF
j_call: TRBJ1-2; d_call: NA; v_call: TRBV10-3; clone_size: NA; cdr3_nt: TGTGCCATCAGTGGGCCCGAAGGGTCGATCTATGGCTACACCTTC; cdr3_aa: CAISGPEGSIYGYTF
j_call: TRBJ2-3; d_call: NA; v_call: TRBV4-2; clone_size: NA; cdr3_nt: TGTGCCAGTAGCAGGGTACCGGGACCGAGCACAGATACGCAGTATTTT; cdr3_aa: CASSRVPGPSTDTQYF
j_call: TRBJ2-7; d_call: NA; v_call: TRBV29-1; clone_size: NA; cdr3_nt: TGCAGCGTTGAAGATCCCCGCGTAAGGGACGAGCAGTACTTC; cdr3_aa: CSVEDPRVRDEQYF
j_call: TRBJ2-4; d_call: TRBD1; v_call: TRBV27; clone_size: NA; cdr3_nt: TGTGCCAGCAGTTTAAAGCTCCAGGGGGCGAGGGAGTACTTC; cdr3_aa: CASSLKLQGAREYF
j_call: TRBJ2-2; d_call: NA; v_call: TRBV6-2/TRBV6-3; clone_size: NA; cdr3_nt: TGTGCCAGCAGTTCCCTGGACCACACCGGGGAGCTGTTTTTT; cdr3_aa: CASSSLDHTGELFF
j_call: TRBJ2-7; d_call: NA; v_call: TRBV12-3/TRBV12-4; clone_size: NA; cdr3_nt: TGTGCCAGCAGTTTAGGGTCGGTATGGGAGCAGTACTTC; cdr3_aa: CASSLGSVWEQYF
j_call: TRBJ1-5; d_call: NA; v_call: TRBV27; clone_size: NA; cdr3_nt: TGTGCCAGCAGCCCACGGCCCCCCGGACTCCTCATTGGGGCAAAACAGCCCCAGCATTTT; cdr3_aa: CASSPRPPGLLIGAKQPQHF
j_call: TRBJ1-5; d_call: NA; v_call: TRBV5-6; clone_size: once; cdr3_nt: TGTGCCAGCAGCTCAGACAGGCGGGATCAGCCCCAGCATTTT; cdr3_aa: CASSSDRRDQPQHF
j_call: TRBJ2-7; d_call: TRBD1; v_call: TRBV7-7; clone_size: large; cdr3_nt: TGTGCTAGCAGCCCGGGACAGGGGGCGTCGTACGAGCAGTACTTC; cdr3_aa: CASSPGQGASYEQYF
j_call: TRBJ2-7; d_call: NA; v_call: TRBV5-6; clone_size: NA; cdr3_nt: TGTGCCAGCAGCTTAGGCGGCAGCACCTACGAGCAGTACTTC; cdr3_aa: CASSLGGSTYEQYF
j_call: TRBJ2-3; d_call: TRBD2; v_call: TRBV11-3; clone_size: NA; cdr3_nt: TGTGCCAGCAGCTTCAGTTTCAGCGGGACGACAGATACGCAGTATTTT; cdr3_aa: CASSFSFSGTTDTQYF
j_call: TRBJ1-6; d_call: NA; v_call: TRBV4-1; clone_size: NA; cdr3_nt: TGCGCCAGCAGCCAAGGGGCCCCGGGCAGCTCACCCCTCCACTTT; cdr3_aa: CASSQGAPGSSPLHF
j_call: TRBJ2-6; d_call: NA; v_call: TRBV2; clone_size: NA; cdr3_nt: TGTGCCAGCTGCGGGGATTCTGGGGCCAACGTCCTGACTTTC; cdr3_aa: CASCGDSGANVLTF
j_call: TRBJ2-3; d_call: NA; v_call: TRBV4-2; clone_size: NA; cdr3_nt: TGTGCCAGCAGCCAAGAGGTGTCCGGATCCCTCGCGACGGATACGCAGTATTTT; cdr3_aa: CASSQEVSGSLATDTQYF
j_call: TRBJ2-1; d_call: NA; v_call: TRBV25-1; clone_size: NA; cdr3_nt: TGTGCCAGCAGTGCCCCCAAAGGGTCGGTCGCTGAGCAGTTCTTC; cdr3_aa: CASSAPKGSVAEQFF
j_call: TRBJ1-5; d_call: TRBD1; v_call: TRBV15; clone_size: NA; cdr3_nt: TGTGCCACCAGCAGAGCAGGGGGGAGGAATCAGCCCCAGCATTTT; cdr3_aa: CATSRAGGRNQPQHF
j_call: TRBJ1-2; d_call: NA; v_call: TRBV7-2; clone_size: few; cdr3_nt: TGTGCCAGCAGCTTTAAAGGGAACTATGGCTACACCTTC; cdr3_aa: CASSFKGNYGYTF
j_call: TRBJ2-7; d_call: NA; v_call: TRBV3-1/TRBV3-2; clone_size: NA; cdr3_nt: TGTGCCAGCAGCGTCAAAGGCGAGCAGTACTTC; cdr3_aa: CASSVKGEQYF
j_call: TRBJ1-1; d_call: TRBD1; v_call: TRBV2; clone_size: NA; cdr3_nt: TGTGCCACGACAGGGGACACTGAAGCTTTCTTT; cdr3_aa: CATTGDTEAFF
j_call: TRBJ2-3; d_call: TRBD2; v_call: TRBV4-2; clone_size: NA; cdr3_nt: TGTGCCAGCAGCCAAAAGGCGGGGACTAGCGGCTACACAGATACGCAGTATTTT; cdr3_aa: CASSQKAGTSGYTDTQYF
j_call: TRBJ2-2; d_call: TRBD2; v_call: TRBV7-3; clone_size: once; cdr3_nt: TGTGCCAGCAGCCAGAGCGGGACGAACACCGGGGAGCTGTTTTTT; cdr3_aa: CASSQSGTNTGELFF
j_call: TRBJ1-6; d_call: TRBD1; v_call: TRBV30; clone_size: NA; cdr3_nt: TGTGCCTGGAGTGTACAGGGGAATTCACCCCTCCACTTT; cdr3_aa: CAWSVQGNSPLHF
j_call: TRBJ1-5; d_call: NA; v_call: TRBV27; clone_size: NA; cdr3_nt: TGTGCCAGCAGCTACGGCGGGAGCAATCAGCCCCAGCATTTT; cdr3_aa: CASSYGGSNQPQHF
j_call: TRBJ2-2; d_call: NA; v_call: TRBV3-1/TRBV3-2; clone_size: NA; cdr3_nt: TGTGCCAGCAGCCAAGATCTTGATGACGGGGAGCTGTTTTTT; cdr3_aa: CASSQDLDDGELFF
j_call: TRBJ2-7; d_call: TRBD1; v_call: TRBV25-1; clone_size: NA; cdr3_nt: TGTGCCAGCAGTGCCCCGGGGACAGCCTACGAGCAGTACTTC; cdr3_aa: CASSAPGTAYEQYF
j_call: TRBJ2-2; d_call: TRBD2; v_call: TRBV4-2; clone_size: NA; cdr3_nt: TGTGCCAGCAGCCAAGAAGCCAGTCTGGCTAGCGGTTGGGGGGAGCTGTTTTTT; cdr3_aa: CASSQEASLASGWGELFF
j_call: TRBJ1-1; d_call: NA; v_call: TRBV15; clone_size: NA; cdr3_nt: TGTGCCACCAGCAGAGGGGACCTGAACACTGAAGCTTTCTTT; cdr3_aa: CATSRGDLNTEAFF
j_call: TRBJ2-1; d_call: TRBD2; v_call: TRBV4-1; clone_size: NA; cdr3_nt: TGCGCCAGCAGCCCGGGACTAGCGGGATATGAGCAGTTCTTC; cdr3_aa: CASSPGLAGYEQFF
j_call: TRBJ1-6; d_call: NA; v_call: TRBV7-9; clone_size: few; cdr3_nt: TGTGCCAGCAGCTTAGGTTGGGGACCAAATTCACCCCTCCACTTT; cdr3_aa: CASSLGWGPNSPLHF
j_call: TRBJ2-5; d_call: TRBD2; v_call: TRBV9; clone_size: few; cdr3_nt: TGTGCCAGCACCCGGGGACTAGCGGGAGAAGAGACCCAGTACTTC; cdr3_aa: CASTRGLAGEETQYF
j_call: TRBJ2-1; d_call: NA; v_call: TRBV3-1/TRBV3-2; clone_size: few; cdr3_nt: TGTGCCAGCAGCCAGGGGCTCCTCCCAACTAATGAGCAGTTCTTC; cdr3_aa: CASSQGLLPTNEQFF
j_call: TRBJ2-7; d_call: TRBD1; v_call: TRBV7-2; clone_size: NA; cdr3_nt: TGTGCCAGCAGCCCCTACACGGCAGGGGGCTACGAGCAGTACTTC; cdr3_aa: CASSPYTAGGYEQYF